These T cell receptor beta chains were read from a single sample in a study of blood T cell repertoires in COVID-19. Profiling relied on immunoSEQ multiplex PCR, and the TCRdb table lists in-frame clones only, not all of them. The repertoire holds roughly 350,000 clones, approximately 91% seen once, with around 7.9% in the top ten. Sample: peripheral blood. The receptors here all came from a woman between 65 and 79 years old with COVID-19, enrolled during active disease. Both conserved end residues are trimmed from each CDR3. The order of the fields is CDR3 length, clone size, D gene, V gene, CDR3 protein. D genes are given only for firm matches. Where a row states a size, it is once, few, many or the class of an expanded clone; other rows omit it.

11,-,-,TRBV5-1,ASSLDRLYGYT
13,-,TRBD1,TRBV5-4,ASSRGGTGAYGYT
10,once,-,TRBV12-5,ASGLGPGGQH
13,-,TRBD1,TRBV7-2,ASSLTTGGSYGYT
12,-,TRBD2,TRBV6-5,ASRIAGGMYEQY
11,-,-,TRBV19,ASSPGFITEAF
11,-,-,TRBV2,ASSGSSGNTIY
13,-,TRBD1,TRBV24-1,ATSDQRQGLFEQY
14,-,-,TRBV5-1,ASSLVTPGAKNIQY
12,few,-,TRBV27,ASSLSALWPPLH
12,-,TRBD2,TRBV30,AWSVLAGTYEQY
12,few,-,TRBV4-1,ASSQAGTGNTIY
15,-,TRBD2,TRBV5-4,ASSLGLAGILTDTQY
13,-,-,TRBV27,ASSPPDSLYNEQF
14,once,-,TRBV28,ASSSSQRALRDTQY
14,-,TRBD2,TRBV7-9,ASSSNSGGAWETQY
13,once,TRBD1,TRBV25-1,ASSDGTVRAYEQY
13,few,-,TRBV10-3,AISPQGGANEKLF
13,once,TRBD1,TRBV6-5,ASNPGTGRNQPQH
13,-,TRBD1,TRBV6-2/TRBV6-3,ASSRGTGGPSQQF
13,-,TRBD2,TRBV9,ASSGMRGGLNEQF
10,-,-,TRBV12-3/TRBV12-4,ASSRTSYEQY
10,few,-,TRBV20-1,SASRGKGEAF
16,once,TRBD1,TRBV3-1/TRBV3-2,ASSQYITGGAGDYGYT
13,-,-,TRBV11-2,ASSLALSGGQPQH
13,-,-,TRBV9,ASSAKDFLPYGYT
16,-,TRBD2,TRBV24-1,ATSRPSGGPSNTGELF
11,-,-,TRBV6-5,ASSRQGGNEQF
12,-,TRBD1,TRBV24-1,ATSDGTANTEAF
11,-,-,TRBV12-3/TRBV12-4,ASSRGDYNEQF
21,-,-,TRBV21-1,ASSKAPGKPTGGTYTSGNTIY